These 22 T cell receptor beta chains were sequenced from one sample in a study of blood T cell repertoires in COVID-19. The table came from immunoSEQ multiplex PCR; TCRdb's copy has only in-frame clones and leaves some out. The table has 400,000 to 450,000 clones, approximately 90% seen once; the top ten hold roughly 1.4%. Specimen: peripheral blood. These receptors were obtained from a woman in her twenties or thirties with active or convalescent COVID-19.

The chain links TRBV29-1 to TRBJ2-1, with a weak D call TRBD1 (6 bases). Between the trimmed V and J ends, which lost 6 bases and 6 bases, there was a span of 12 bases. Germline V lookup: CDR1 SQVTM, CDR2 ANQGSEA. The CDR3 covers 12 residues. CDR3 sequence: CSVIQGINEQFF. In DNA form, the CDR3 reads TGCAGCGTAATACAGGGTATCAATGAGCAGTTCTTC.

This clone was seen a handful of times. The J gene is TRBJ2-1, the V gene TRBV7-8; possible D gene TRBD1, 6 bases. In germline, CDR1 is SGHVS, CDR2 FQNEAQ. Between the trimmed V and J ends, which lost 5 bases and 4 bases, there was a span of 21 bases. CDR3 size: 17 residues. CDR3 in amino acids: CASSVDRPGWVYNEQFF. The DNA of the CDR3 is TGTGCCAGCAGCGTCGACAGGCCTGGTTGGGTGTACAATGAGCAGTTCTTC.

The chain couples TRBV19 to TRBJ1-1; unclear D gene. Deletions cut 1 base from V and 2 bases from J, with 5 bases between. The CDR3 covers 13 residues. Germline V lookup: CDR1 LNHDA, CDR2 SQIVND (reference sequence). CDR3 loop: CASSIGSNTEAFF. CDR3 bases: TGTGCCAGTAGTATAGGGAGTAACACTGAAGCTTTCTTT. The whole variable domain, remainder taken from reference TRBV19 and TRBJ1-1, is DGGITQSPKYLFRKEGQNVTLSCEQNLNHDAMYWYRQDPGQGLRLIYYSQIVNDFQKGDIAEGYSVSREKKESFPLTVTSAQKNPTAFYLCASSIGSNTEAFFGQGTRLTVV.

This chain joins TRBV7-9 and TRBJ1-2, with TRBD1 as a possible D gene (6 bases). Germline V gene data show CDR1 as SEHNR and CDR2 as FQNEAQ (reference sequence). The CDR3 covers 16 residues. The germline V and J ends were trimmed by 4 bases and 6 bases, with 21 bases remaining between them. The CDR3 DNA reads TGTGCCAGCAGCTCCGTCCCGACAGGAGAGGGCGATGGCTACACCTTC. It yields the protein CASSSVPTGEGDGYTF.

The chain uses TRBV5-1 and TRBJ2-4; 11 positions match TRBD2. The V gene's germline CDR1 is SGHRS and CDR2 YFSETQ. The CDR3 sequence is 16 residues long. With 1 base clipped from V and 2 bases from J, the junction kept 2 bases outside the gene matches. DNA for the CDR3: TGCGCCAGCAGCTTGTTAGCGGGAGGGCCCAAAAACATTCAGTACTTC. Protein: CASSLLAGGPKNIQYF.

The chain links TRBV5-5 to TRBJ1-1; TRBD1 matches at 7 bases. J was trimmed by 1 base and V by 3 bases; bases with no gene match: 3. The germline V gene encodes CDR1 SGHKS and CDR2 YYEKEE (reference sequence). CDR3 size: 14 residues. The CDR3 DNA is TGTGCCAGCAGCTGGGGACAGCAGAACACTGAAGCTTTCTTT. Translating it yields CASSWGQQNTEAFF.

This clone was observed a single time. The J gene is TRBJ1-1, the V gene TRBV19; tentatively, D is TRBD1 (6 bases). The CDR3 length is 13 residues. Germline CDR1 reads LNHDA; CDR2 reads SQIVND (reference sequence). The V and J ends lost 6 bases and 7 bases respectively, with 15 bases between them. The CDR3: CASSVMGAIEAFF. CDR3 sequence (DNA): TGTGCCAGTAGCGTAATGGGGGCCATTGAAGCTTTCTTT. The full variable domain, rest sourced from reference TRBV19 and TRBJ1-1, is DGGITQSPKYLFRKEGQNVTLSCEQNLNHDAMYWYRQDPGQGLRLIYYSQIVNDFQKGDIAEGYSVSREKKESFPLTVTSAQKNPTAFYLCASSVMGAIEAFFGQGTRLTVV.

The rearrangement links TRBV9 to TRBJ2-7; D perhaps matches TRBD2 (6 bases). V lost 0 bases, J lost 0 bases, and 10 bases lay in between. This CDR3 comprises 15 residues. The germline CDR1 and CDR2 sequences are SGDLS and YYNGEE. The CDR3 DNA is TGTGCCAGCAGCGTAGCGGCGGGGACCTCCTACGAGCAGTACTTC. Translated: CASSVAAGTSYEQYF. Supplemented by reference TRBV9 and TRBJ2-7, the full variable domain reads DSGVTQTPKHLITATGQRVTLRCSPRSGDLSVYWYQQSLDQGLQFLIQYYNGEERAKGNILERFSAQQFPDLHSELNLSSLELGDSALYFCASSVAAGTSYEQYFGPGTRLTVT.

In its sample, this clone was seen once. V is TRBV4-2 and J is TRBJ1-2, with 9 bases identical to TRBD1. The CDR3 runs to 16 residues. Germline assignment: CDR1 LGHNA and CDR2 YNFKEQ. V lost 3 bases, J lost 4 bases, and 9 bases stayed unmatched. The CDR3 loop is CASSQDRDRVFYGYTF. The CDR3 nucleotides read TGTGCCAGCAGCCAGGACCGGGACAGGGTTTTCTATGGCTACACCTTC.

This CDR3 is CASSPQADYGYTF. In DNA form, the CDR3 reads TGTGCCAGCAGCCCTCAGGCTGACTATGGCTACACCTTC. This sequence joins TRBV3-1 (or the pseudogene TRBV3-2) and TRBJ1-2; D gene ambiguous. The germline gives CDR1 LGHDT, CDR2 YNNKEL (reference sequence). Trimming removed 4 bases from V and 3 bases from J, with 9 bases in between. The CDR3 is 13 amino acids.

The rearrangement links TRBV5-6 to TRBJ2-5; D may be TRBD1 (6 bases). V lost 0 bases and J lost 9, with 15 bases in between. The V gene's germline CDR1 is SGHDT and CDR2 YYEEEE. The CDR3 is 14 residues long. CDR3 nucleotides: TGTGCCAGCAGCTTGGGTCGGACAGTCGCGCCCCAGTACTTC. Protein: CASSLGRTVAPQYF.

The CDR3 protein is CASSPQGDRPYNEQFF. For the CDR3, the DNA is TGTGCCAGCAGCCCCCAGGGGGACAGGCCATACAATGAGCAGTTCTTC. The chain uses TRBV4-2 and TRBJ2-1, with 8 bases lining up with TRBD1. CDR1 is LGHNA and CDR2 is YNFKEQ in the germline V gene. The CDR3 loop spans 16 amino acids. The junction had 9 bases not matched to a gene; V was cut back by 4 bases and J by 4 bases.

V and J are TRBV30 and TRBJ1-4; D might be TRBD1 (6 bases). The V end was cut by 5 bases, the J end by 0 bases, with 7 bases between. The CDR3 consists of 13 residues. Germline CDR1 reads GTSNPN; CDR2 reads SVGIG (reference sequence). CDR3 nucleotides: TGTGCCTGGCGACAGGCAACTAATGAAAAACTGTTTTTT. Protein: CAWRQATNEKLFF.

The J gene is TRBJ1-5, the V gene TRBV5-8; D is undetermined. The CDR3 has 15 amino acids. Trimming shortened V by 5 bases and J by 4 bases, and 16 bases separated the two germline ends. Germline-derived CDR1 and CDR2 are SGHTS and YDEGEE. The chain's CDR3 is CASSRKTGANQPQHF. As DNA, the CDR3 is TGTGCCAGCAGTCGGAAAACGGGAGCGAATCAGCCCCAGCATTTT.

The chain recombines TRBV3-1 (or the pseudogene TRBV3-2) with TRBJ2-3; tentatively, D is TRBD2 (7 bases). V lost 4 bases and J lost 6, with 17 bases in between. The CDR3 totals 15 residues. Germline V gene sequence: CDR1 LGHDT, CDR2 YNNKEL (reference sequence). CDR3 DNA: TGTGCCAGCAGCCCCCGGGGGGCTGTGGCGGATACGCAGTATTTT. The encoded protein is CASSPRGAVADTQYF.

This clone was picked up one time. This rearrangement joins TRBV9 to TRBJ2-3, with a tentative D call TRBD2 (6 bases). This CDR3 is built from 18 residues. Germline CDR1 is SGDLS and CDR2 is YYNGEE. Trimming took 3 bases from V and 4 from J, leaving 24 bases between them. CDR3 sequence (DNA): TGTGCCAGCAGCGCCAGTGTCGGGGTGGGAGGACGGCCAGATACGCAGTATTTT. Protein product: CASSASVGVGGRPDTQYF.

V is TRBV19 and J is TRBJ2-5, with D tentatively TRBD1 (6 bases). V lost 6 bases, J lost 1 base, and 15 bases lay in between. From germline, CDR1 is LNHDA and CDR2 SQIVND (reference sequence). The CDR3 loop spans 15 amino acids. CDR3 residues: CASRRHGQSQETQYF. The DNA for the CDR3 is TGTGCCAGTAGAAGGCATGGACAGAGCCAAGAGACCCAGTACTTC.

V gene TRBV15 combines with J gene TRBJ2-4; TRBD2 is a possible D gene (7 bases). The V end was cut by 5 bases, the J end by 8 bases, with 16 bases between. The CDR3 is made up of 14 amino acids. CDR1 and CDR2 from the germline V gene are LNHNV and YYDKDF (reference sequence). CDR3 nucleotide sequence: TGTGCCACCAGCCCCATGCAGGGGAGGGACATTCAGTACTTC. Translated: CATSPMQGRDIQYF.

The chain carries TRBV3-1 (or the pseudogene TRBV3-2) and TRBJ1-2, with 9 bases fitting TRBD1. Germline trimming cut 3 bases from V and 3 bases from J; bases unmatched to any gene: 5. The germline V gene encodes CDR1 LGHDT and CDR2 YNNKEL (reference sequence). CDR3 length equals 15 residues. CDR3 coding DNA: TGTGCCAGCAGCCACTTACAGGGGGCGGACTATGGCTACACCTTC. Protein product: CASSHLQGADYGYTF.

This chain joins TRBV18 and TRBJ2-7; possible D gene TRBD2, 6 bases. The CDR3 totals 18 residues. Per germline, CDR1 KGHSH and CDR2 LQKENI. V was clipped by 3 bases and J by 0 bases, with 21 bases between them. DNA of the CDR3: TGTGCCAGCTCACCTCAACCTGGCTCCGGGAGAGGCTCCTACGAGCAGTACTTC. Translation: CASSPQPGSGRGSYEQYF.

The V gene is TRBV10-3, the J gene TRBJ2-1, with TRBD2 as a possible D gene (6 bases). CDR3 size: 11 residues. Trimming left V 7 bases short and J 9 bases short, with 10 bases between. Germline V CDR1 and CDR2: ENHRY, SYGVKD. The CDR3 nucleotides read TGTGCCATCAACGGGGGAGGTGAGCAGTTCTTC. Translated: CAINGGGEQFF.

This sequence joins TRBV5-1 and TRBJ2-5; 10 bases align to TRBD2. V was clipped by 1 base and J by 2 bases; unmatched bases: 11. The CDR3 consists of 18 residues. Germline values: CDR1 SGHRS, CDR2 YFSETQ. The CDR3 DNA is TGCGCCAGCAGCTTGAACGGGGCTAGCGGGAGCGGGCAAGAGACCCAGTACTTC. Amino acids: CASSLNGASGSGQETQYF.